The source of this T cell receptor beta chain is a study of spatial heterogeneity in lung cancer. On the study more broadly: The library had UMIs, and each TCR and UMI pair averaged more than ten raw reads.

Each molecule of TCR cDNA was tagged with one unique molecular identifier. TCRdb analysed the 5' RACE reads with MiXCR anew, one entry per CDR3 protein. Of over 2,000 distinct CDR3 sequences listed, about an eighth were seen once; the top ten hold about a fifth. Time point specified: sample taken at primary tumor resection. Untreated early-stage non-small cell lung cancer patients, 55 to 85 in total, were the donors. Whole RNA, which was extracted from tumor, nontumor lung tissue or frozen PBMC, was sequenced without any cell sorting. Germline-derived CDR1 and CDR2 are WSHSY and SAAADI. V dropped 5 bases and J dropped 3 bases, with 10 bases sitting between them. The CDR3 runs 13 residues.

The material was normal lung tissue next to the tumor, obtained at surgery. The sequence derives from a female donor with early-stage non-small cell lung cancer. The genes are TRBV10-2 and TRBJ1-2, with D possibly being TRBD1 (5 bases). This CDR3 reads CASSRQIDYGYTF. The CDR3 bases are TGCGCCAGCAGTCGACAGATTGACTATGGCTACACCTTC.